The T cell receptor (beta chain) described here comes from a study of identical twins. TCRdb independently ran MiXCR on the 5' RACE reads; one entry per CDR3 protein. The table shows hundreds of thousands of distinct CDR3 sequences, with 20% to 30% occurring only once. Healthy Caucasians supplied all donations. Germline V CDR1 and CDR2: MNHEY, SVGAGI. V lost 8 bases, J lost 9 bases, and 11 bases stayed unmatched. This CDR3 spans 15 amino acids. General observations from the study: Out-of-frame beta chain sequences displayed weaker excess sharing between twins.

As for this clonotype: Antigen unknown.

The data were also submitted as part of a second study, on T cells expressing NK-cell markers. That work states: Repertoire data for TCR beta were derived from sorted T cells (CD3+CD56+NKG2C+, CD3+CD56+NKG2C- and CD3+CD56-NKG2C+). Seven donors tested HCMV-seropositive and one tested seronegative among the eight sequenced.

The specimen sequenced was CD4+ T cells sorted from blood. V and J are TRBV6-5 and TRBJ2-5, with 14 bases identical to TRBD2. The source of this sequence is a woman under 30 in good health. The CDR3 DNA is TGTGCCAGCCGTTCCGGGACTAGCGGGAGTCTGGCCCAGTACTTC. This encodes CASRSGTSGSLAQYF.